This TCR beta chain derives from a study of blood T cells in healthy people across ages. A few counts support this clonotype. A second PCR, run for roughly 7 to 12 cycles, used a sample-barcoded 5' primer plus a J-beta primer mix. Via MiXCR, TCRdb re-called the 5' RACE reads, giving one row per CDR3 protein. The table has 800,000 to 950,000 distinct CDR3 sequences, around 48% seen once; the top ten hold 13%. Collection of roughly 10 milliliters of peripheral blood was performed for each donor. The sequenced sample was blood. This sequence originates from a man aged 25 to 45 in good health.

The CDR3 nucleotides are TGTGCCAGCAGTTTGCAGGGGGCGACGGGAGATGGCTACACCTTC. As protein: CASSLQGATGDGYTF. The chain combines TRBV27 with TRBJ1-2, with 8 bases identical to TRBD1. In germline, CDR1 is MNHEY, CDR2 SMNVEV (reference sequence). Unmatched junction bases numbered 9, after V lost 3 bases and J lost 6 bases. There are 15 residues in the CDR3.